The T cell receptor beta chain under discussion was sequenced for a study of shared clonotypes between healthy human individuals. Sequencing used immunoSEQ multiplex PCR; TCRdb keeps in-frame clones, though not all of them. The data hold 2 million to 2.5 million clones, with approximately 93% observed a single time. Per the germline V gene, CDR1 is SGHNT and CDR2 is YENEEA. The length of the CDR3 is 14 residues. Trimming cost V 3 bases and J 5 bases, with 14 bases left between them. Study conclusions and caveats: Non-shared clonotypes showed lower generation probabilities than clonotypes common to all four donors.

With respect to this clone: What it binds is unknown.

Sequencing was performed on naive CD4+ T cells from PBMCs. The subset was: CD45RA+ positively selected. The J gene is TRBJ2-7, the V gene TRBV11-3; D is perhaps TRBD1 (6 bases). The source of this sequence is a man between 18 and 35 years old in good health. Some clones in this sample may be carry-over from other donors' samples. CDR3 DNA sequence: TGTGCCAGCAGCTTCTCAGGGGCCGGGGACGAGCAGTACTTC. It yields the protein CASSFSGAGDEQYF.